The 2 T cell receptor beta chains listed next were all sequenced from one sample in a study of monozygotic twins with inflammatory bowel disease. After re-calling the 5' RACE reads, TCRdb lists one entry per CDR3 protein, DNA absent. Listed are about 300,000 distinct CDR3 sequences; less than 6.5% falls within the top ten. Material: blood. These receptors came from a human donor with ulcerative colitis or Crohn's disease, or a healthy co-twin of an affected twin (not recorded which).

The genes are TRBV30 and TRBJ1-5; TCRdb lists TRBD1, though no DNA is available to test this call. This CDR3 has 14 residues. CDR1 and CDR2 from the germline V gene are GTSNPN and SVGIG (reference sequence). The CDR3 loop is CAWSAGGGNQPQHF.

This chain connects TRBV18 to TRBJ1-4; TCRdb lists TRBD1, though no DNA is available to test this call. The CDR3 loop spans 14 amino acids. Germline V gene data show CDR1 as KGHSH and CDR2 as LQKENI. The CDR3 region is CASSMDSPREKLFF.